This T cell receptor (beta chain) was found in a study of persistence of HIV-infected CD4 T cells. Remarks on this clone: The target antigen is unknown.

Anti-CD3/anti-CD28 beads served as a nonspecific positive control stimulus. Responding CD4+ T cells were sorted by upregulation of both CD40 ligand and CD69. Inclusion required CMV-positive serology and CD4+ counts above 400 cells/uL. CDR1 and CDR2 from the germline V gene are SGHDT and YYEEEE. The CDR3 has 17 residues. V gave up 2 bases and J gave up 2 bases, with 14 bases separating them. The libraries were made with immunoSEQ version 4 in survey mode. TCRdb's table, derived via immunoSEQ multiplex PCR, lists solely in-frame clones and lacks some. The data contain some 41,000 clones, approximately 90% of them singletons.

The material sequenced was CD4+ T cells sorted from PBMCs after 18-hour stimulation, taken from a patient who received antiretroviral therapy. This receptor was obtained from an adult man with HIV who was CMV-seropositive. The J gene is TRBJ1-6, the V gene TRBV5-6; unclear D gene. The CDR3 DNA follows: TGTGCCAGCAGCTTACCAGGCGGAGCGACCTATAATTCACCCCTCCACTTT. It codes for CASSLPGGATYNSPLHF.